The 14 T cell receptor beta chains reported below all come from one sample, sequenced in a study of T cells after yellow fever vaccination. In TCRdb, the 5' RACE reads were re-called with MiXCR into one record per CDR3 protein. The sample records roughly 170,000 distinct CDR3 sequences, around 9.7% being singletons. The sequencing here drew on CD8+ T cells sorted from PBMCs, taken 45 days after the yellow fever booster vaccination. These receptors were taken from a man younger than 30 who received the YFV17D yellow fever vaccine.

The J gene is TRBJ1-4, the V gene TRBV7-9; D unresolved. Germline-derived CDR1 and CDR2 are SEHNR and FQNEAQ (reference sequence). The V end was cut by 5 bases, the J end by 7 bases, with 8 bases between. CDR3 length: 12 residues. CDR3 in DNA: TGTGCCAGCAGCCCTAGAAGTGAAAAACTGTTTTTT. Translating it yields CASSPRSEKLFF.

J is TRBJ2-7 and V is TRBV2; 9 nucleotides agree with TRBD1. V shed 6 bases, J shed 4 bases, and the junction held 10 bases outside the gene matches. This CDR3 is 15 amino acids long. Germline V gives CDR1 SNHLY, CDR2 FYNNEI. DNA of the CDR3: TGTGCCAGCAGCCACCGGGACAGGGCTTGGTACGAGCAGTACTTC. This sequence encodes CASSHRDRAWYEQYF.

The CDR3 sequence is CASSSLVASGASPGETQYF. CDR3 in DNA: TGTGCCAGCAGTTCCCTTGTGGCTAGCGGGGCTTCTCCTGGGGAGACCCAGTACTTC. J is TRBJ2-5 and V is TRBV6-5; 9 nucleotides agree with TRBD2. Germline V CDR1 and CDR2: MNHEY, SVGAGI. With V trimmed by 4 bases and J by 5 bases, 20 bases remained unmatched. This CDR3 is 19 amino acids long.

This clonotype was seen a handful of times. The chain is built from TRBV6-5 and TRBJ2-5; a possible D gene is TRBD1 (6 bases). Trimming left V 6 bases short and J 5 bases short, with 13 bases between. The CDR3 has 13 amino acids. The germline V gene encodes CDR1 MNHEY and CDR2 SVGAGI. The CDR3 is CASRNRDPETQYF. The CDR3 coding sequence is TGTGCCAGCAGGAACAGGGACCCGGAGACCCAGTACTTC.

There are a few counts of this clonotype. This chain connects TRBV10-2 to TRBJ1-1; the D is unclear. Germline loops: CDR1 WSHSY, CDR2 SAAADI. V shed 2 bases and J shed 4 bases, with 11 bases lying between them. This CDR3 region has 14 residues. The CDR3 nucleotides are TGCGCCAGCAGTGAGCCAGGAAGGAGCACTGAAGCTTTCTTT. This translates into CASSEPGRSTEAFF.

V usage is TRBV29-1 and J usage is TRBJ2-3; 12 positions agree with TRBD1. Losses at the gene ends were 4 bases for V and 4 bases for J; bases not matched to a gene: 9. Germline V gives CDR1 SQVTM, CDR2 ANQGSEA. This CDR3 has 16 residues. This CDR3 is CSVVGPGTGGPDTQYF. In nucleotides, the CDR3 is TGCAGCGTTGTGGGTCCTGGGACAGGGGGCCCAGATACGCAGTATTTT.

This clonotype was counted only a few times. This rearrangement joins TRBV2 to TRBJ2-4; D uncertain. V lost 8 bases and J 6 bases, leaving 8 bases between the germline ends. Germline V CDR1 and CDR2: SNHLY, FYNNEI. The CDR3 consists of 11 residues. The CDR3 region has the DNA TGTGCCAGCGAAGGACCAAACATTCAGTACTTC. Translation gives CASEGPNIQYF.

The V and J genes are TRBV13 and TRBJ2-1; 8 bases line up with TRBD1. The junction had 9 bases not matched to a gene; V was cut back by 5 bases and J by 9 bases. The V gene's germline CDR1 is PRHDT and CDR2 FYEKMQ (reference sequence). The CDR3 loop spans 14 amino acids. In DNA, the CDR3 is TGTGCCAGCAGCCCAGACCAGGGGGCGGTTGAGCAGTTCTTC. It specifies CASSPDQGAVEQFF.

V and J are TRBV5-8 and TRBJ1-2; D uncertain. Germline V gene sequence: CDR1 SGHTS, CDR2 YDEGEE. Trimming removed 4 bases at V and 7 bases at J, with 20 bases between. This CDR3 has 15 amino acids. This CDR3 reads CASSGRVQSLSGYTF. The CDR3 nucleotides are TGTGCCAGCAGCGGCCGGGTCCAATCCCTTAGTGGCTACACCTTC.

The rearrangement uses TRBV20-1 and TRBJ2-7; D is perhaps TRBD1 (5 bases). CDR1 is DFQATT and CDR2 is SNEGSKA in the germline V gene (reference sequence). The CDR3 covers 14 residues. V was pared by 5 bases and J by 3 bases, with 17 bases between. CDR3 sequence reads: CSAVDLQEGYEQYF. CDR3 in DNA: TGCAGTGCTGTAGATTTACAGGAAGGCTACGAGCAGTACTTC.

This clonotype was picked up a small number of times. The gene calls are TRBV7-9 and TRBJ2-1, with D tentatively TRBD1 or TRBD2 (6 bases each). CDR3 size: 12 residues. The V gene lost 10 bases and the J gene lost 9 bases, with 16 bases spanning the gap. The germline V gene has CDR1 SEHNR and CDR2 FQNEAQ (reference sequence). This CDR3 is CATTGGGTEQFF. CDR3 in DNA: TGTGCCACTACCGGGGGCGGTACTGAGCAGTTCTTC.

This clonotype was seen a few times. The chain couples TRBV7-6 to TRBJ2-7; D is possibly TRBD1 or TRBD2 (5 bases each). The CDR3 sequence is 14 residues long. CDR1 is SGHVS, CDR2 FNYEAQ, per germline. Trimming took off 8 bases at V and 0 bases at J, with 14 bases between the two ends. The CDR3 DNA reads as TGTGCCAGCGCTGGGGCAGGGACCTCCTACGAGCAGTACTTC. Amino acids: CASAGAGTSYEQYF.

Only a few counts were recorded for this clonotype. The rearrangement uses TRBV9 and TRBJ2-1, with a tentative D call TRBD1 (7 bases). V was trimmed by 7 bases and J by 9 bases, leaving 23 bases between them. Germline V gives CDR1 SGDLS, CDR2 YYNGEE. CDR3 length: 15 residues. The CDR3 region has the DNA TGTGCCAGCTCTTCCCCCTTAGCAGGGGGGCTTGAGCAGTTCTTC. This translates into CASSSPLAGGLEQFF.

V gene TRBV10-3 combines with J gene TRBJ2-1; TRBD1 matches 8 bases. The V gene's germline CDR1 is ENHRY and CDR2 SYGVKD. The J segment lost 2 bases and the V segment lost 2 bases, leaving 2 bases of the junction unmatched. The CDR3 is 15 residues long. The CDR3 loop reads CAISELQGAYNEQFF. DNA for the CDR3: TGTGCCATCAGTGAGCTACAGGGGGCCTACAATGAGCAGTTCTTC.